This TCR beta chain was sequenced in a study of human T cells and chemical hapten exposure. Study-wide points: A positive correlation with patch test score was found for PT1 expanded TCR counts.

Trimming stripped 1 base from V and 3 bases from J, with 9 bases between. Germline CDR1 SGHTA, CDR2 FQGNSA. This CDR3 is built from 14 residues. Time point given: patch test 1, 2 weeks after DPC sensitization. Treatment meaning: therapeutic diphenylcyclopropenone sensitization with weekly scalp DPC. Participating donors were patients with alopecia, aged 18 to 70 years, considered appropriate candidates for DPC. TCRdb recomputed calls from the RACE reads with MiXCR, one row per CDR3 protein. Found here are roughly 120,000 distinct CDR3 sequences, around an eighth of them singletons; the top ten hold more than 1.3%. Only a few counts were recorded for this clonotype. Its antigen is undetermined.

This sequence originates from a woman between 50 and 59 years old with alopecia areata. Some clones in this sample may be carry-over from other donors' samples. The sample here was whole blood, taken in connection with sensitization to the hapten diphenylcyclopropenone (DPC). J is TRBJ1-2 and V is TRBV7-2; D is ambiguous. The CDR3 region is CASSLVLDDYGYTF. CDR3 bases: TGTGCCAGCAGCTTAGTACTCGACGACTATGGCTACACCTTC.